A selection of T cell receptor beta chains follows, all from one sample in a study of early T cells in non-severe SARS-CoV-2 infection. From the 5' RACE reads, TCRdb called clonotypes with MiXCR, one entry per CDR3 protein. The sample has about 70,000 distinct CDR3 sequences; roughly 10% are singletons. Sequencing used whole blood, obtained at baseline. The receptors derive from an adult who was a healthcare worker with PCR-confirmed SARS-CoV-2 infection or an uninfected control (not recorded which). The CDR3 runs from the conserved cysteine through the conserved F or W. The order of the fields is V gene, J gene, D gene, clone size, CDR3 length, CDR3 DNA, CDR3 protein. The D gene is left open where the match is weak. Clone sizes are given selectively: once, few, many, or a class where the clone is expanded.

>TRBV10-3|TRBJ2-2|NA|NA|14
TGTGCCATCACCCCTCGGACAGACACCGGGGAGCTGTTTTTT
CAITPRTDTGELFF
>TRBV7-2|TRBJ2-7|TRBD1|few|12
TGTGCCAGCAGCCCGGGGACAGGCGAGCAGTACTTC
CASSPGTGEQYF
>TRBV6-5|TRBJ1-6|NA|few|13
TGTGCCAGCAGTTACTTTAACAATTCACCCCTCCACTTT
CASSYFNNSPLHF
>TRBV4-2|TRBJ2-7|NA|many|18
TGTGCCAGCAGCCAAGAAGGTCTCCGGGATCCCGGCCGGGTCGAGCAGTACTTC
CASSQEGLRDPGRVEQYF
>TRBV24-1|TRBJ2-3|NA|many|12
TGTGCCACCAGTGATCCACAGTATACGCAGTATTTT
CATSDPQYTQYF
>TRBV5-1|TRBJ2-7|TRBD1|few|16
TGCGCCAGCAGACTTTCCCCAGGGGGCACTGGCTACGAGCAGTACTTC
CASRLSPGGTGYEQYF
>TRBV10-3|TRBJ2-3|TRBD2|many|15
TGTGCCATCGGGGGTAGCGGGAAAGGCACAGATACGCAGTATTTT
CAIGGSGKGTDTQYF
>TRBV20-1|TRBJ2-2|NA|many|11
TGCAGTGCTCAGACGGGCGGGGAGCTGTTTTTT
CSAQTGGELFF
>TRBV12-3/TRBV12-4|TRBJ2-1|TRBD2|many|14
TGTGCCATTCGGACTAGCGGGAGGACGAATGAGCAGTTCTTC
CAIRTSGRTNEQFF
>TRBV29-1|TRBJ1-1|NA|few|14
TGCAGCGTTACTAGGGCCGCCAGGGTAGCTGAAGCTTTCTTT
CSVTRAARVAEAFF